Listed here are 24 T cell receptor beta chains from one sample, sequenced in a study of blood T cell repertoires in COVID-19. Using immunoSEQ multiplex PCR, the repertoire was profiled, and TCRdb retains in-frame clones only, with some absent. The data show 110,000 to 150,000 clones, with 80% seen just once and roughly 3.6% held by the top ten. The sample consisted of peripheral blood. The receptors stem from a man aged 65 to 79 who had recovered from COVID-19.

The chain employs TRBV19 and TRBJ2-1; TRBD1 matches at 8 bases. This CDR3 has 16 residues. In germline, CDR1 is LNHDA, CDR2 SQIVND (reference sequence). J was trimmed by 9 bases and V by 4 bases; bases with no gene match: 14. CDR3 DNA: TGTGCCAGTAGTAGTAGGACAGGGTCTCGAGGCACTGAGCAGTTCTTC. Encoded protein: CASSSRTGSRGTEQFF.

The chain recombines TRBV4-1 with TRBJ2-1, with a possible D match to TRBD2 (6 bases). This CDR3 has 16 amino acids. Germline V CDR1 and CDR2: MGHRA, YSYEKL. Trimming took 0 bases from V and 8 from J, leaving 17 bases between them. In DNA form, the CDR3 reads TGCGCCAGCAGCCAAGATGAGCGGGTGTCGGCGTATGAGCAGTTCTTC. This sequence encodes CASSQDERVSAYEQFF.

The chain joins TRBV7-2 to TRBJ1-1; no clear D. The CDR3 loop spans 12 amino acids. Trimming left V 5 bases short and J 5 bases short, with 9 bases between. Germline V gene data show CDR1 as SGHTA and CDR2 as FQGNSA. DNA for the CDR3: TGTGCCAGCAGCAAACTCCGTACTGAAGCTTTCTTT. Translating it yields CASSKLRTEAFF.

The chain employs TRBV7-2 and TRBJ2-3, with TRBD2 matching 9 bases. CDR1 is SGHTA and CDR2 is FQGNSA in the germline V gene. The V gene end was trimmed by 3 bases and the J gene end by 4 bases; junction bases not matched to a gene: 2. This CDR3 comprises 14 residues. The CDR3 nucleotides read TGTGCCAGCAGCTTGGGGACTAGCCCAGATACGCAGTATTTT. It specifies CASSLGTSPDTQYF.

DNA for the CDR3: TGTGCCACCAGCAGGGATTGGAGGACCCAGTACTTC. It yields the protein CATSRDWRTQYF. The chain combines TRBV15 with TRBJ2-5; D gene ambiguous. CDR1 is LNHNV and CDR2 is YYDKDF in the germline V gene (reference sequence). This CDR3 is 12 amino acids long. V lost 3 bases to trimming and J lost 7 bases, with 9 bases between them.

The J gene is TRBJ1-2, the V gene TRBV11-2, with 10 bases fitting TRBD1. The CDR3 runs to 15 residues. J gave up 5 bases and V 4 bases, and 7 bases lay outside the gene matches. Looked up from germline, CDR1 is SGHAT and CDR2 is FQNNGV. CDR3 sequence reads: CASSSPGQGFYGYTF. DNA for the CDR3: TGTGCCAGCAGCTCCCCGGGACAGGGGTTTTATGGCTACACCTTC.

This clone showed up just a few times. V is TRBV9 and J is TRBJ2-1; D unresolved. Trimming took 0 bases from V and 10 from J, leaving 11 bases between them. The CDR3 has 13 amino acids. Germline assignment: CDR1 SGDLS and CDR2 YYNGEE. CDR3 residues: CASSVVPSQEQFF. CDR3 in DNA: TGTGCCAGCAGCGTAGTCCCCTCCCAGGAGCAGTTCTTC. Full variable domain (missing parts from reference TRBV9 and TRBJ2-1): DSGVTQTPKHLITATGQRVTLRCSPRSGDLSVYWYQQSLDQGLQFLIQYYNGEERAKGNILERFSAQQFPDLHSELNLSSLELGDSALYFCASSVVPSQEQFFGPGTRLTVL.

This chain uses TRBV18 with TRBJ1-1, with TRBD1 identical over 7 bases. Unmatched junction bases numbered 6, after V lost 4 bases and J lost 7 bases. Germline values: CDR1 KGHSH, CDR2 LQKENI. This CDR3 is built from 13 residues. CDR3 DNA sequence: TGTGCCAGCTCACGACAGGGATCGGGTGAAGCTTTCTTT. Encoded protein: CASSRQGSGEAFF.

This clone appeared once. The chain couples TRBV30 to TRBJ2-3, with D possibly matching TRBD1 (6 bases). Germline V gives CDR1 GTSNPN, CDR2 SVGIG (reference sequence). The CDR3 totals 12 residues. With 5 bases removed from V and 2 bases from J, the gap between germline ends came to 8 bases. CDR3 in amino acids: CAWGQNTDTQYF. In DNA form, the CDR3 reads TGTGCCTGGGGACAGAACACAGATACGCAGTATTTT.

The chain joins TRBV18 to TRBJ2-7, with no clear D. Germline V gene lookup returns CDR1 KGHSH and CDR2 LQKENI. This CDR3 comprises 14 residues. Trimming removed 1 base from V and 4 bases from J, with 11 bases in between. The CDR3 spells CASSPRVDSYEQYF. CDR3 DNA sequence: TGTGCCAGCTCACCACGGGTTGACTCGTACGAGCAGTACTTC.

This clone showed up just a few times. The rearrangement uses TRBV5-4 and TRBJ2-3, with D tentatively TRBD1 (6 bases). This CDR3 has 15 amino acids. Germline V CDR1 and CDR2: SGHNT, YYREEE (reference sequence). Trimming pared 0 bases from V and 0 bases from J, leaving 8 bases between. The CDR3 region has the DNA TGTGCCAGCAGCTTGGAGGGGACAAGCACAGATACGCAGTATTTT. Amino acid sequence: CASSLEGTSTDTQYF.

The sample holds a few counts of this clone. The chain uses TRBV12-3 or TRBV12-4 and TRBJ1-2, with a possible D match to TRBD1 (5 bases). The CDR3 contains 13 residues. V lost 5 bases, J lost 4 bases, and 11 bases lay in between. CDR3 residues: CASSAGWGYGYTF. Here the CDR3 DNA reads TGTGCCAGCAGTGCAGGGTGGGGCTATGGCTACACCTTC.

The chain links TRBV5-1 to TRBJ2-1, with 10 positions matching TRBD2. V gave up 0 bases and J gave up 9 bases; unmatched junction bases: 9. Germline V CDR1 and CDR2: SGHRS, YFSETQ. The CDR3 is made up of 16 amino acids. In DNA form, the CDR3 reads TGCGCCAGCAGCTTGGATTTAGCGGGAGGATCTTCTGAGCAGTTCTTC. Translation: CASSLDLAGGSSEQFF.

The rearrangement joins TRBV6-1 to TRBJ2-7; D is ambiguous. The germline gives CDR1 MNHNS, CDR2 SASEGT. V was cut by 1 base and J by 2 bases, with 12 bases left in between. This CDR3 has 15 amino acids. The CDR3 protein is CASSEDWASAYEQYF. In DNA, the CDR3 is TGTGCCAGCAGTGAAGATTGGGCGTCTGCCTACGAGCAGTACTTC.

The chain's CDR3 is CASSEPRQAHEQYF. DNA of the CDR3: TGTGCCAGCAGTGAACCAAGGCAGGCCCACGAGCAGTACTTC. The chain couples TRBV6-1 to TRBJ2-7, with D unresolved. V gave up 2 bases and J gave up 5 bases, with 13 bases separating them. The CDR3 contains 14 residues. CDR1 is MNHNS, CDR2 SASEGT, per germline.

This chain links TRBV18 with TRBJ2-3; the match to TRBD2 covers 9 bases. V was pared by 1 base and J by 2 bases, with 1 base of the junction left unmatched. Looked up from germline, CDR1 is KGHSH and CDR2 is LQKENI. This CDR3 has 15 amino acids. CDR3 loop: CASSPLAGDTDTQYF. CDR3 sequence (DNA): TGTGCCAGCTCACCACTAGCGGGAGACACAGATACGCAGTATTTT.

The chain employs TRBV19 and TRBJ2-6; D unresolved. CDR1 LNHDA and CDR2 SQIVND come from the germline V gene (reference sequence). The V gene lost 4 bases and the J gene lost 0 bases, with 7 bases spanning the gap. The CDR3 contains 15 residues. Written as DNA, the CDR3 is TGTGCCAGTAGTACCGAGATCTCTGGGGCCAACGTCCTGACTTTC. It specifies CASSTEISGANVLTF.

V gene TRBV2 combines with J gene TRBJ1-2; a possible D gene is TRBD1 (6 bases). Germline lookup yields CDR1 SNHLY and CDR2 FYNNEI. V lost 4 bases and J lost 2, with 8 bases in between. The CDR3 length is 13 residues. The CDR3 bases are TGTGCCAGCAGTGGAACAGGGAACTATGGCTACACCTTC. The encoded protein is CASSGTGNYGYTF.

V gene TRBV27 combines with J gene TRBJ1-5; D perhaps matches TRBD1 (5 bases). The CDR3 covers 16 residues. CDR1 and CDR2 from the germline V gene are MNHEY and SMNVEV (reference sequence). Trimming pared 5 bases from V and 0 bases from J, leaving 14 bases between. The DNA for the CDR3 is TGTGCCAGCAGTCCATCGGGGGGTTATAGCAATCAGCCCCAGCATTTT. It is translated as CASSPSGGYSNQPQHF.

The CDR3 region has the DNA TGTGCCAGCAGCCGGACTCGACAGGGGCCCTTGGAGACCCAGTACTTC. Its translation: CASSRTRQGPLETQYF. The chain joins TRBV6-2 or TRBV6-3 to TRBJ2-5, with TRBD1 matching over 8 bases. This CDR3 is built from 16 residues. J lost 5 bases, V lost 6 bases, and 14 bases had no gene match. Germline assignment: CDR1 MNHEY and CDR2 SVGEGT.

V usage is TRBV19 and J usage is TRBJ1-1, with a tentative D call TRBD1 (6 bases). Germline V gene sequence: CDR1 LNHDA, CDR2 SQIVND (reference sequence). Trimming stripped 6 bases from V and 1 base from J, with 15 bases between. This CDR3 is 15 amino acids long. In DNA, the CDR3 is TGTGCCAGTAGCCCTTGGGGACACCGGAACACTGAAGCTTTCTTT. This translates into CASSPWGHRNTEAFF.

The rearrangement links TRBV27 to TRBJ2-7, with D unclear. Germline CDR1 is MNHEY and CDR2 is SMNVEV (reference sequence). The CDR3 is made up of 14 amino acids. The V gene lost 6 bases and the J gene lost 1 base, with 13 bases spanning the gap. The CDR3 spells CASSSLPGSYEQYF. CDR3 DNA sequence: TGTGCCAGCAGCTCCCTCCCAGGTTCCTACGAGCAGTACTTC.

The rearrangement links TRBV11-2 to TRBJ2-3; 7 nucleotides align to TRBD1. This CDR3 is 14 amino acids long. Unmatched junction bases numbered 3, after V lost 4 bases and J lost 2 bases. Germline V CDR1 and CDR2: SGHAT, FQNNGV. The DNA of the CDR3 is TGTGCCAGCAGCTACAGGGGCCCCACAGATACGCAGTATTTT. This translates into CASSYRGPTDTQYF.

The V and J genes are TRBV7-9 and TRBJ2-1; TRBD2 matches 12 bases. Germline trimming cut 5 bases from V and 8 bases from J; bases unmatched to any gene: 13. Germline loops: CDR1 SEHNR, CDR2 FQNEAQ (reference sequence). The CDR3 contains 17 residues. The CDR3 bases are TGTGCCAGCAGCGTAGGACTAGCGGGAAGAGTTGATTATGAGCAGTTCTTC. Amino acid sequence: CASSVGLAGRVDYEQFF.